The 28 T cell receptor beta chains given below trace back to one sample, sequenced in a study of identical twins. A single record per CDR3 protein comes from TCRdb applying MiXCR to the 5' RACE reads. The sample comprises around 490,000 distinct CDR3 sequences, 13% to 15% of which are singletons, and 0.44% rests with the top ten. This sample also belongs to another study, concerning yellow fever vaccine responses in identical twins.

Material: CD4+ T cells sorted from blood. These receptor sequences come from a woman aged 18 to 35 in good health.

The genes are TRBV4-1 and TRBJ1-2, with 7 bases identical to TRBD1. Losses at the gene ends were 1 base for V and 4 bases for J; bases not matched to a gene: 3. The CDR3 consists of 14 residues. Germline assignment: CDR1 MGHRA and CDR2 YSYEKL. CDR3 amino acids: CASSQVGQAYGYTF. For the CDR3, the DNA is TGCGCCAGCAGCCAAGTCGGACAGGCCTATGGCTACACCTTC.

This clonotype was seen repeatedly, ten times or more. The CDR3 DNA reads as TGTGCCAGCAGGGGTCAGGTTAGCAATCAGCCCCAGCATTTT. This gives the protein CASRGQVSNQPQHF. The gene calls are TRBV12-3 or TRBV12-4 and TRBJ1-5, with D unresolved. V dropped 6 bases and J dropped 0 bases, with 9 bases sitting between them. This CDR3 is 14 amino acids long.

This clonotype was observed a few times. The rearrangement links TRBV12-3 or TRBV12-4 to TRBJ2-1; 13 bases agree with TRBD2. Unmatched junction bases numbered 10, after V lost 8 bases and J lost 9 bases. The CDR3 is 15 residues long. The DNA of the CDR3 is TGTGCCAGCGCATACGGACTAGCGGGAGTAGCTGAGCAGTTCTTC. Translating gives CASAYGLAGVAEQFF.

At least ten counts were recorded for this clonotype. V usage is TRBV20-1 and J usage is TRBJ2-2; D not resolved. The CDR3 sequence is 13 residues long. Germline loops: CDR1 DFQATT, CDR2 SNEGSKA (reference sequence). V was cut by 5 bases and J by 4 bases, with 11 bases left in between. The CDR3 spells CSAHVQPTGELFF. DNA for the CDR3: TGCAGTGCTCACGTCCAGCCCACCGGGGAGCTGTTTTTT.

The chain employs TRBV12-3 or TRBV12-4 and TRBJ2-5; tentatively, D is TRBD1 or TRBD2 (5 bases each). This CDR3 comprises 15 residues. The V and J ends lost 3 bases and 4 bases respectively, with 15 bases between them. In DNA form, the CDR3 reads TGTGCCAGCAGTTTGTCCGGGGCCGGGCGAGAGACCCAGTACTTC. The encoded protein is CASSLSGAGRETQYF.

This clonotype was seen only a few times. V is TRBV4-1 and J is TRBJ2-7; TRBD1 aligns across 8 bases. Germline CDR1 MGHRA, CDR2 YSYEKL. This CDR3 contains 14 residues. J lost 1 base, V lost 3 bases, and 2 bases had no gene match. The CDR3 nucleotides are TGCGCCAGCAGCCATTGGGACAGGTCCTACGAGCAGTACTTC. Translating gives CASSHWDRSYEQYF.

The table lists this clonotype with many counts. The chain couples TRBV20-1 to TRBJ2-2; D perhaps matches TRBD2 (6 bases). The V gene lost 6 bases and the J gene lost 1 base, with 9 bases spanning the gap. Germline V gives CDR1 DFQATT, CDR2 SNEGSKA (reference sequence). The CDR3 has 13 amino acids. The CDR3: CSAGTLNTGELFF. The DNA of the CDR3 is TGCAGTGCCGGGACTCTGAACACCGGGGAGCTGTTTTTT.

This chain joins TRBV6-5 and TRBJ2-2; D gene unclear. The CDR3 consists of 15 residues. V was cut by 2 bases and J by 4 bases, with 11 bases left in between. Looked up from germline, CDR1 is MNHEY and CDR2 is SVGAGI. This CDR3 reads CASSYPPSGTGELFF. CDR3 nucleotide sequence: TGTGCCAGCAGTTACCCCCCTTCGGGCACCGGGGAGCTGTTTTTT.

The chain joins TRBV10-3 to TRBJ1-2; a weak D match, TRBD1 (5 bases). Trimming removed 1 base at V and 2 bases at J, with 14 bases between. The CDR3 extends over 16 amino acids. Germline assignment: CDR1 ENHRY and CDR2 SYGVKD. CDR3 in amino acids: CAISEWTTGENYGYTF. The CDR3 DNA reads as TGTGCCATCAGTGAGTGGACAACCGGCGAGAACTATGGCTACACCTTC.

Only a few counts were recorded for this clonotype. The rearrangement links TRBV18 to TRBJ2-7; D is ambiguous. CDR1 and CDR2 (germline): KGHSH, LQKENI. Trimming left V 5 bases short and J 7 bases short, with 21 bases between. The CDR3 runs to 15 residues. The CDR3 loop is CASSEQLKRSKEQYF. The CDR3 nucleotides read TGTGCCAGCTCAGAACAACTAAAGCGATCGAAGGAGCAGTACTTC.

This clonotype was observed a few times. The chain has TRBV7-2 and TRBJ2-5, with 7 bases aligning to TRBD1. V was clipped by 1 base and J by 2 bases; unmatched bases: 7. There are 16 residues in the CDR3. In germline, CDR1 is SGHTA, CDR2 FQGNSA. The DNA of the CDR3 is TGTGCCAGCAGCTTAGGGGTTGGCAGGGGGCAAGAGACCCAGTACTTC. Translated: CASSLGVGRGQETQYF.

This clonotype was counted only a few times. The V gene is TRBV28, the J gene TRBJ2-3; 8 bases match TRBD2. V dropped 6 bases and J dropped 0; count of bases not matched to a gene: 8. CDR1 and CDR2 from the germline V gene are MDHEN and SYDVKM. The CDR3 covers 16 residues. CDR3 amino acids: CASSLAGGGSTDTQYF. The DNA of the CDR3 is TGTGCCAGCAGCTTGGCCGGGGGGGGAAGCACAGATACGCAGTATTTT.

This clonotype was seen more than once but under ten times. J is TRBJ2-7 and V is TRBV28; 8 nucleotides align to TRBD2. The germline V gene has CDR1 MDHEN and CDR2 SYDVKM. The V and J ends lost 6 bases and 1 base, in that order; junction bases with no gene match: 8. The length of the CDR3 is 15 residues. DNA of the CDR3: TGTGCCAGCAGACCCGGGACTAGAGATTCCTACGAGCAGTACTTC. Protein: CASRPGTRDSYEQYF.

There are a few counts of this clonotype. V and J are TRBV4-1 and TRBJ1-4; no clear D gene. This CDR3 is built from 14 residues. V was trimmed by 0 bases and J by 7 bases, leaving 9 bases between them. CDR1 is MGHRA and CDR2 is YSYEKL in the germline V gene. The CDR3: CASSQETRVEKLFF. The DNA for the CDR3 is TGCGCCAGCAGCCAAGAGACCCGGGTTGAAAAACTGTTTTTT.

This clonotype was seen a handful of times. The chain links TRBV10-3 to TRBJ2-5; 9 bases fit TRBD1. CDR3 size: 16 residues. V shed 0 bases and J 3 bases; nucleotides not matched to a gene: 5. Germline V lookup: CDR1 ENHRY, CDR2 SYGVKD. The CDR3 protein is CAISESFGTGKETQYF. Here the CDR3 DNA reads TGTGCCATCAGTGAGTCTTTCGGGACAGGGAAAGAGACCCAGTACTTC.

V is TRBV10-3 and J is TRBJ2-3; 7 bases fit TRBD2. CDR1 and CDR2 from the germline V gene are ENHRY and SYGVKD. The CDR3 is 18 amino acids. The V and J ends lost 2 bases and 2 bases, in that order; junction bases with no gene match: 13. The chain's CDR3 is CAISEAPFGAGYTDTQYF. The CDR3 bases are TGTGCCATCAGTGAGGCCCCTTTTGGAGCGGGATACACAGATACGCAGTATTTT.

CDR3 loop: CSAVTSGRTDTQYF. The CDR3 DNA reads as TGCAGTGCTGTAACTAGCGGACGCACAGATACGCAGTATTTT. The chain links TRBV20-1 to TRBJ2-3, with 8 bases fitting TRBD2. V was clipped by 5 bases and J by 1 base; unmatched bases: 5. The CDR3 is 14 amino acids. Germline V gene lookup returns CDR1 DFQATT and CDR2 SNEGSKA (reference sequence).

A few counts support this clonotype. V and J are TRBV5-1 and TRBJ1-4; D is unclear. CDR3 length: 13 amino acids. Germline-derived CDR1 and CDR2 are SGHRS and YFSETQ. Between the trimmed V and J ends, which lost 0 bases and 9 bases, there was a span of 9 bases. Written as DNA, the CDR3 is TGCGCCAGCAGCTTGGCCGAAGGACAAAAACTGTTTTTT. Its translation is CASSLAEGQKLFF.

V gene TRBV5-4 combines with J gene TRBJ2-1; 8 bases agree with TRBD1. The germline CDR1 and CDR2 sequences are SGHNT and YYREEE (reference sequence). The CDR3 extends over 16 amino acids. Germline trimming cut 0 bases from V and 7 bases from J; bases unmatched to any gene: 9. In DNA, the CDR3 is TGTGCCAGCAGCTTGGTTGGGCAGGGGGCCTTGAATGAGCAGTTCTTC. Translation: CASSLVGQGALNEQFF.

This sequence joins TRBV29-1 and TRBJ2-3; D is ambiguous. Germline V lookup: CDR1 SQVTM, CDR2 ANQGSEA. Trimming took off 4 bases at V and 3 bases at J, with 8 bases between the two ends. This CDR3 comprises 12 residues. CDR3 amino acids: CSVGVFTDTQYF. The DNA for the CDR3 is TGCAGCGTTGGGGTTTTTACAGATACGCAGTATTTT.

This clonotype was observed many times. CDR3 sequence reads: CASSLEAGVTGELFF. The DNA for the CDR3 is TGCGCCAGCAGCTTGGAAGCGGGGGTCACCGGGGAGCTGTTTTTT. V usage is TRBV5-1 and J usage is TRBJ2-2; 8 nucleotides line up with TRBD2. CDR3 size: 15 residues. Germline-derived CDR1 and CDR2 are SGHRS and YFSETQ. Germline trimming cut 0 bases from V and 4 bases from J; bases unmatched to any gene: 2.

This clonotype was counted only a few times. The chain joins TRBV28 to TRBJ2-2; 7 bases map to TRBD2. The CDR3 is 16 amino acids. Germline V gene data show CDR1 as MDHEN and CDR2 as SYDVKM. V trimming: 5 bases; J trimming: 4 bases; junction bases outside the gene matches: 10. The CDR3 protein is CASSILADFPTGELFF. DNA for the CDR3: TGTGCCAGCAGTATCCTAGCGGATTTCCCCACCGGGGAGCTGTTTTTT.

This clonotype appeared a few times. The chain uses TRBV15 and TRBJ2-1; D is unresolved. CDR1 and CDR2 from the germline V gene are LNHNV and YYDKDF (reference sequence). CDR3 length: 15 residues. Deletions cut 0 bases from V and 6 bases from J, with 12 bases between. CDR3 in amino acids: CATSRETDPANEQFF. The CDR3 nucleotides read TGTGCCACCAGCAGAGAAACCGACCCTGCCAATGAGCAGTTCTTC.

This clonotype occurred a few times. J is TRBJ1-6 and V is TRBV6-5; possibly TRBD1 for D (6 bases). V lost 2 bases and J 7 bases, leaving 12 bases between the germline ends. This CDR3 has 15 amino acids. The germline V gene has CDR1 MNHEY and CDR2 SVGAGI. This CDR3 is CASSYGGPVNSPLHF. DNA of the CDR3: TGTGCCAGCAGTTACGGGGGGCCTGTGAATTCACCCCTCCACTTT.

The chain has TRBV7-9 and TRBJ2-5; D call uncertain. V was clipped by 1 base and J by 1 base, with 7 bases between them. This CDR3 is 14 amino acids long. Looked up from germline, CDR1 is SEHNR and CDR2 is FQNEAQ (reference sequence). CDR3 sequence reads: CASSLDLVQETQYF. CDR3 DNA sequence: TGTGCCAGCAGCTTAGATCTGGTCCAAGAGACCCAGTACTTC.

The sample holds a few counts of this clonotype. The chain employs TRBV28 and TRBJ2-2; 11 positions match TRBD2. Germline CDR1 and CDR2: MDHEN and SYDVKM. This CDR3 contains 16 residues. V gave up 6 bases and J gave up 3 bases; unmatched junction bases: 6. The CDR3: CASRPGTSGYTGELFF. CDR3 DNA sequence: TGTGCCAGCAGGCCAGGGACTAGCGGATACACCGGGGAGCTGTTTTTT. Variable domain in full (rest from reference TRBV28 and TRBJ2-2): DVKVTQSSRYLVKRTGEKVFLECVQDMDHENMFWYRQDPGLGLRLIYFSYDVKMKEKGDIPEGYSVSREKKERFSLILESASTNQTSMYLCASRPGTSGYTGELFFGEGSRLTVL.

The chain recombines TRBV29-1 with TRBJ2-6; perhaps TRBD1 as D (6 bases). The CDR3 consists of 17 residues. Trimming took off 7 bases at V and 0 bases at J, with 19 bases between the two ends. Germline V CDR1 and CDR2: SQVTM, ANQGSEA. In DNA form, the CDR3 reads TGCAGCGCCCCAATTCGGACAGAGGACTCTGGGGCCAACGTCCTGACTTTC. It codes for CSAPIRTEDSGANVLTF.

V gene TRBV7-8 combines with J gene TRBJ2-5, with D uncertain. V gave up 7 bases and J gave up 5 bases, with 26 bases separating them. Germline V CDR1 and CDR2: SGHVS, FQNEAQ. This CDR3 contains 17 residues. The CDR3 DNA follows: TGTGCCAGCATCCCTCGGGCTTTTTTCAGCGAAAGGGAGACCCAGTACTTC. Translation: CASIPRAFFSERETQYF.